These 29 T cell receptor beta chains were sequenced from one sample in a study of CD8 T cells in ankylosing spondylitis. Study-wide results and caveats: About 8 highly homologous variants made up a TCR beta motif, and this motif appeared characteristic of ankylosing spondylitis blood.

These receptors' antigens are unknown. MiXCR, applied by TCRdb to the 5' RACE reads, yields one record per CDR3 protein. This sample has a few hundred thousand distinct CDR3 sequences, with approximately 20% found just once. Source material: blood, either unsorted or a sorted T cell fraction (not recorded which). The receptors were gathered from a male donor with ankylosing spondylitis.

The chain carries TRBV6-2 or TRBV6-3 and TRBJ2-5, with 9 bases lining up with TRBD1. The CDR3 spans 18 residues. Germline values: CDR1 MNHEY, CDR2 SVGEGT. With V trimmed by 6 bases and J by 7 bases, 21 bases remained unmatched. CDR3 loop: CASRTTGQGLRGRGTQYF. CDR3 in DNA: TGTGCCAGCAGAACCACGGGACAGGGACTTCGAGGACGCGGGACCCAGTACTTC.

CDR3 loop: CASSLPGQGGSEQYF. The CDR3 DNA sequence: TGTGCCAGCAGTTTACCGGGACAGGGGGGTTCCGAGCAGTACTTC. The gene calls are TRBV28 and TRBJ2-7, with 11 bases that match TRBD1. Germline-derived CDR1 and CDR2 are MDHEN and SYDVKM. The ends lost 2 bases at V and 6 bases at J; junction bases unmatched: 6. The CDR3 has 15 amino acids.

This clonotype came up many times. The V gene is TRBV5-1, the J gene TRBJ2-7; 10 bases agree with TRBD1. Germline V lookup: CDR1 SGHRS, CDR2 YFSETQ. The CDR3 is 14 amino acids. V was pared by 1 base and J by 5 bases, with 3 bases of the junction left unmatched. CDR3 region: CASSLPGTGDEQYF. CDR3 bases: TGCGCCAGCAGCTTGCCCGGGACAGGGGACGAGCAGTACTTC.

V usage is TRBV4-1 and J usage is TRBJ1-4, with 7 bases matching TRBD1. CDR3 length: 15 residues. Germline CDR1 MGHRA, CDR2 YSYEKL. V shed 2 bases, J shed 8 bases, and the junction held 8 bases outside the gene matches. The CDR3 sequence: CASSQIQGSSEKLFF. CDR3 in DNA: TGCGCCAGCAGCCAAATACAGGGGAGTAGCGAAAAACTGTTTTTT.

The sample holds a few counts of this clonotype. The chain recombines TRBV3-1 with TRBJ2-5; no reliable D call. V was cut by 4 bases and J by 7 bases, with 13 bases left in between. Germline V CDR1 and CDR2: LGHDT, YNNKEL (reference sequence). This CDR3 has 13 amino acids. DNA of the CDR3: TGTGCCAGCAGCCCTCCCCCGGGCGGGACCCAGTACTTC. It is translated as CASSPPPGGTQYF.

This clonotype has just a few counts. The chain couples TRBV30 to TRBJ2-2; no clear D gene. CDR1 GTSNPN and CDR2 SVGIG come from the germline V gene (reference sequence). This CDR3 comprises 14 residues. Trimming stripped 4 bases from V and 3 bases from J, with 12 bases between. Here the CDR3 DNA reads TGTGCCTGGAATTTGCATGCAGACACCGGGGAGCTGTTTTTT. This encodes CAWNLHADTGELFF. The full variable domain, rest sourced from reference TRBV30 and TRBJ2-2, is SQTIHQWPATLVQPVGSPLSLECTVEGTSNPNLYWYRQAAGRGLQLLFYSVGIGQISSEVPQNLSASRPQDRQFILSSKKLLLSDSGFYLCAWNLHADTGELFFGEGSRLTVL.

V and J are TRBV29-1 and TRBJ2-5; 7 nucleotides match TRBD1. CDR1 and CDR2 from the germline V gene are SQVTM and ANQGSEA. CDR3 length equals 13 residues. With V trimmed by 5 bases and J by 4 bases, 7 bases remained unmatched. The CDR3 region is CSVLQGWGETQYF. CDR3 bases: TGCAGCGTTTTACAGGGGTGGGGAGAGACCCAGTACTTC.

This clonotype has a handful of counts. This chain uses TRBV29-1 with TRBJ1-4; 7 bases map to TRBD1. The trim removed 3 bases at V and 7 bases at J, leaving 11 bases unmatched. Germline CDR1 is SQVTM and CDR2 is ANQGSEA. This CDR3 contains 15 residues. For the CDR3, the DNA is TGCAGCGTTGAGGAAGACAGGGCCCGGGGTGAAAAACTGTTTTTT. It translates to CSVEEDRARGEKLFF.

The sample holds a few counts of this clonotype. CDR3 loop: CASSDRLAGGVSQFF. In nucleotides, the CDR3 is TGTGCCAGTAGTGACCGACTAGCGGGAGGTGTGTCGCAGTTCTTC. The chain combines TRBV19 with TRBJ2-1; TRBD2 matches 13 bases. This CDR3 has 15 residues. V dropped 5 bases and J dropped 12; count of bases not matched to a gene: 10. Germline assignment: CDR1 LNHDA and CDR2 SQIVND (reference sequence).

V gene TRBV9 combines with J gene TRBJ2-3; 7 positions agree with TRBD1. The CDR3 totals 14 residues. V shed 0 bases and J 4 bases; nucleotides not matched to a gene: 2. The germline CDR1 and CDR2 sequences are SGDLS and YYNGEE. The CDR3 sequence is CASSVVTGADTQYF. CDR3 in DNA: TGTGCCAGCAGCGTAGTCACAGGGGCAGATACGCAGTATTTT.

There are many counts of this clonotype. This chain connects TRBV6-1 to TRBJ2-2; 8 positions match TRBD2. CDR3 size: 15 residues. The V gene's germline CDR1 is MNHNS and CDR2 SASEGT. The ends lost 7 bases at V and 6 bases at J; junction bases unmatched: 10. The CDR3 region has the DNA TGTGCCAGCACCAGAGGAGCGGGAGCGGCCGGGGAGCTGTTTTTT. Its translation: CASTRGAGAAGELFF.

This clonotype showed up just a few times. The chain recombines TRBV6-1 with TRBJ2-2, with D unclear. V was trimmed by 8 bases and J by 2 bases, leaving 12 bases between them. There are 14 residues in the CDR3. From germline, CDR1 is MNHNS and CDR2 SASEGT. The CDR3 protein is CASAISRNTGELFF. CDR3 bases: TGTGCCAGCGCTATTTCGCGAAACACCGGGGAGCTGTTTTTT.

This clonotype has a handful of counts. One end of the junction varies from germline; a read error may be responsible. The rearrangement uses TRBV6-5 and TRBJ2-7, with D possibly TRBD2 on 6 matching bases. The germline gives CDR1 MNHEY, CDR2 SVGAGI. This CDR3 has 15 residues. The DNA for the CDR3 is TGTGCCAGCACTTACCGGCGGGGCAGCTCCTACGAGCAGTACTTC. It encodes CASTYRRGSSYEQYF.

This clonotype has a handful of counts. V gene TRBV7-2 combines with J gene TRBJ1-5; D remains ambiguous. The germline V and J ends were trimmed by 5 bases and 3 bases, with 5 bases remaining between them. Per the germline V gene, CDR1 is SGHTA and CDR2 is FQGNSA. The CDR3 sequence is 12 residues long. The CDR3 nucleotides read TGTGCCAGCAGCACGTACAATCAGCCCCAGCATTTT. Its translation: CASSTYNQPQHF.

Many counts were recorded for this clonotype. The chain employs TRBV7-9 and TRBJ1-4; TRBD1 matches 7 bases. Germline values: CDR1 SEHNR, CDR2 FQNEAQ (reference sequence). The J segment lost 6 bases and the V segment lost 4 bases, leaving 5 bases of the junction unmatched. The CDR3 has 14 amino acids. CDR3 bases: TGTGCCAGCAGCTGGGGACAGCTAGATGAAAAACTGTTTTTT. Translated, it gives CASSWGQLDEKLFF.

The CDR3 is CASSPKRNTEAFF. CDR3 nucleotide sequence: TGTGCCAGCAGCCCAAAGAGGAACACTGAAGCTTTCTTT. The chain combines TRBV28 with TRBJ1-1, with unresolved D. CDR1 is MDHEN and CDR2 is SYDVKM in the germline V gene. V gave up 6 bases and J gave up 1 base, with 9 bases separating them. The CDR3 length is 13 residues.

This clonotype came up a few times. The chain has TRBV6-1 and TRBJ1-5, with unresolved D. The V gene's germline CDR1 is MNHNS and CDR2 SASEGT. The V gene lost 2 bases and the J gene lost 4 bases, with 3 bases spanning the gap. The CDR3 contains 12 residues. In DNA, the CDR3 is TGTGCCAGCAGTGAACTAAATCAGCCCCAGCATTTT. Its protein product is CASSELNQPQHF.

V is TRBV5-1 and J is TRBJ2-1, with TRBD2 matching 12 bases. Germline CDR1 is SGHRS and CDR2 is YFSETQ. The CDR3 is 16 amino acids. V shed 0 bases, J shed 8 bases, and the junction held 6 bases outside the gene matches. CDR3 in amino acids: CASSLGTSGIWDEQFF. The CDR3 DNA is TGCGCCAGCAGCTTGGGGACTAGCGGGATTTGGGATGAGCAGTTCTTC.

This clonotype was observed a handful of times. The gene calls are TRBV19 and TRBJ1-1; possibly TRBD1 for D (5 bases). Trimming pared 3 bases from V and 1 base from J, leaving 12 bases between. Germline V lookup: CDR1 LNHDA, CDR2 SQIVND (reference sequence). This CDR3 comprises 15 residues. The DNA for the CDR3 is TGTGCCAGTAGTATCAACCCAGGGAGGAACACTGAAGCTTTCTTT. Residues: CASSINPGRNTEAFF. Variable domain in full (rest from reference TRBV19 and TRBJ1-1): DGGITQSPKYLFRKEGQNVTLSCEQNLNHDAMYWYRQDPGQGLRLIYYSQIVNDFQKGDIAEGYSVSREKKESFPLTVTSAQKNPTAFYLCASSINPGRNTEAFFGQGTRLTVV.

V usage is TRBV20-1 and J usage is TRBJ1-5; D might be TRBD1 (6 bases). Germline-derived CDR1 and CDR2 are DFQATT and SNEGSKA (reference sequence). Trimming cost V 2 bases and J 4 bases, with 15 bases left between them. There are 15 residues in the CDR3. The CDR3 loop is CSARYRGGTNQPQHF. CDR3 DNA sequence: TGCAGTGCTAGATATCGGGGGGGGACAAATCAGCCCCAGCATTTT.

V usage is TRBV29-1 and J usage is TRBJ2-3; 12 positions match TRBD2. Germline V gene sequence: CDR1 SQVTM, CDR2 ANQGSEA. Unmatched junction bases numbered 4, after V lost 5 bases and J lost 4 bases. CDR3 length: 14 amino acids. CDR3 sequence: CSVTSSGRADTQYF. The DNA of the CDR3 is TGCAGCGTTACCTCTAGCGGGAGGGCAGATACGCAGTATTTT.

The J gene is TRBJ1-5, the V gene TRBV20-1, with 7 bases aligning to TRBD1. Trimming at V came to 0 bases and at J to 4 bases, leaving 9 bases not matched to a gene. Germline V lookup: CDR1 DFQATT, CDR2 SNEGSKA (reference sequence). This CDR3 has 16 residues. CDR3 residues: CSAREGRGGRNQPQHF. In nucleotides, the CDR3 is TGCAGTGCTAGAGAGGGGCGAGGGGGCCGGAATCAGCCCCAGCATTTT.

V usage is TRBV5-1 and J usage is TRBJ2-1, with 11 bases fitting TRBD2. In germline, CDR1 is SGHRS, CDR2 YFSETQ. V gave up 5 bases and J gave up 4 bases; unmatched junction bases: 8. This CDR3 contains 16 residues. CDR3 DNA sequence: TGCGCCAGCAGTTTTTCTAGCGGGGGGAAATACAATGAGCAGTTCTTC. Translating gives CASSFSSGGKYNEQFF.

The rearrangement links TRBV5-5 to TRBJ2-2; 12 nucleotides align to TRBD1. V was clipped by 4 bases and J by 6 bases; unmatched bases: 4. CDR1 and CDR2 (germline): SGHKS, YYEKEE (reference sequence). The CDR3 sequence is 15 residues long. The CDR3 region is CASSPGTGGSGELFF. Written as DNA, the CDR3 is TGTGCCAGCAGCCCCGGGACAGGGGGCTCCGGGGAGCTGTTTTTT.

The V call is TRBV15, the J call TRBJ2-1; D may be TRBD2 (6 bases). Trimming removed 3 bases from V and 0 bases from J, with 12 bases in between. The germline V gene encodes CDR1 LNHNV and CDR2 YYDKDF (reference sequence). This CDR3 has 16 amino acids. CDR3 in DNA: TGTGCCACCAGCAGCCTAGCGTCGAGCTCCTACAATGAGCAGTTCTTC. Amino acids: CATSSLASSSYNEQFF.

This clonotype was seen more than once but under ten times. V is TRBV5-1 and J is TRBJ2-3, with a tentative D call TRBD1 (6 bases). This CDR3 is 13 amino acids long. CDR1 and CDR2 (germline): SGHRS, YFSETQ. V was shortened by 0 bases and J by 9 bases, with 11 bases between the two germline ends. As DNA, the CDR3 is TGCGCCAGCAGCTTGGAGGACAGTGGAACGCAGTATTTT. It encodes CASSLEDSGTQYF.

The chain joins TRBV12-3 or TRBV12-4 to TRBJ1-6, with D hard to call. Trimming took off 3 bases at V and 7 bases at J, with 13 bases between the two ends. The CDR3 loop spans 15 amino acids. In DNA, the CDR3 is TGTGCCAGCAGTTTTGGTGCTGGAGTGAATTCACCCCTCCACTTT. Encoded protein: CASSFGAGVNSPLHF.

The J gene is TRBJ2-1, the V gene TRBV6-1; tentatively, D is TRBD2 (5 bases). Deletions cut 6 bases from V and 3 bases from J, with 18 bases between. The CDR3 is 16 amino acids. The germline gives CDR1 MNHNS, CDR2 SASEGT. Written as DNA, the CDR3 is TGTGCCAGCAGAAACCAGAGGAGGATTCACTACAATGAGCAGTTCTTC. As protein: CASRNQRRIHYNEQFF.

This chain links TRBV9 with TRBJ2-7; D possibly corresponds to TRBD1 (6 bases). Trimming stripped 4 bases from V and 3 bases from J, with 14 bases between. Germline CDR1 reads SGDLS; CDR2 reads YYNGEE. The CDR3 covers 14 residues. CDR3 protein: CASSLRDNLYEQYF. In DNA, the CDR3 is TGTGCCAGCAGCCTCCGGGACAACCTCTACGAGCAGTACTTC.